The 7 T cell receptor beta chains presented below share a single source sample, sequenced in a study of shared clonotypes between healthy human individuals (dated by TCRdb to 2020 to 2021). Receptor amplification or capture employed the immunoSEQ multiplex PCR assay. The table was pulled from immuneACCESS by TCRdb, which kept in-frame rearrangements only. Such tables lose some clones; where checked, under half of the loss comes from unresolved V genes, and the rest has no known cause. The sample table shows hundreds of thousands of clones, and roughly 95% are seen once. Around 0.12% of the sample is in the top ten clones. For the CD8 naive samples, CD45RO-negative cells were positively selected for CCR7, yielding a CD45RA+CCR7+ population from which TemRA cells were excluded. Sequencing was performed on naive CD8+ T cells sorted from blood. The cell subset or site label corresponds to: CD45RA+CCR7+. These receptor sequences come from a woman in her 30s in good health.

The rearrangement joins TRBV5-4 to TRBJ1-2; D perhaps matches TRBD1 (6 bases). Germline CDR1 and CDR2: SGHNT and YYREEE (reference sequence). V was trimmed by 0 bases and J by 5 bases, leaving 17 bases between them. This CDR3 is built from 16 residues. The CDR3 DNA reads TGTGCCAGCAGCTTGGAGCGCCAGGGGCCGGGGTATGGCTACACCTTC. Translated: CASSLERQGPGYGYTF.

The chain has TRBV27 and TRBJ2-2; 7 nucleotides line up with TRBD2. Per germline, CDR1 MNHEY and CDR2 SMNVEV (reference sequence). J gave up 4 bases and V 3 bases, and 8 bases lay outside the gene matches. CDR3 length: 16 residues. CDR3 nucleotide sequence: TGTGCCAGCAGTTTTGGTTGGTCGGGGGGCACCGGGGAGCTGTTTTTT. Protein sequence: CASSFGWSGGTGELFF.

This chain joins TRBV11-2 and TRBJ2-1; 8 bases are shared with TRBD2. J gave up 7 bases and V 3 bases, and 11 bases lay outside the gene matches. The germline V gene encodes CDR1 SGHAT and CDR2 FQNNGV. The CDR3 has 16 amino acids. CDR3 sequence (DNA): TGTGCCAGCAGCTTGATTCTAGCGGGTAGTGAAAATGAGCAGTTCTTC. Encoded protein: CASSLILAGSENEQFF.

This rearrangement joins TRBV5-5 to TRBJ1-2, with 7 bases matching TRBD1. J lost 6 bases, V lost 0 bases, and 5 bases had no gene match. Germline CDR1 is SGHKS and CDR2 is YYEKEE (reference sequence). This CDR3 region has 14 residues. The CDR3, as DNA: TGTGCCAGCAGCTTGGACAGGGGCTGGAATGGCTACACCTTC. Protein: CASSLDRGWNGYTF.

The gene calls are TRBV29-1 and TRBJ2-1; 12 bases match TRBD2. The junction had 8 bases not matched to a gene; V was cut back by 6 bases and J by 5 bases. Germline V gene lookup returns CDR1 SQVTM and CDR2 ANQGSEA. CDR3 length equals 15 residues. CDR3 DNA: TGCAGCGTGGGGGGGACTAGCGGGTACGACAATGAGCAGTTCTTC. Protein product: CSVGGTSGYDNEQFF.

This chain uses TRBV27 with TRBJ2-2; D is perhaps TRBD1 (6 bases). The CDR3 is 17 residues long. Germline V gives CDR1 MNHEY, CDR2 SMNVEV (reference sequence). V was cut by 5 bases and J by 2 bases, with 18 bases left in between. CDR3 amino acids: CASSPRAGTQNTGELFF. The CDR3 nucleotides are TGTGCCAGCAGTCCGCGGGCTGGGACACAAAACACCGGGGAGCTGTTTTTT.

The chain uses TRBV2 and TRBJ2-7; TRBD2 matches 9 bases. V was clipped by 2 bases and J by 4 bases; unmatched bases: 9. The CDR3 totals 16 residues. Germline assignment: CDR1 SNHLY and CDR2 FYNNEI. This CDR3 is CASSESPAGGGYEQYF. The CDR3, as DNA: TGTGCCAGCAGTGAAAGTCCAGCGGGAGGAGGATACGAGCAGTACTTC.